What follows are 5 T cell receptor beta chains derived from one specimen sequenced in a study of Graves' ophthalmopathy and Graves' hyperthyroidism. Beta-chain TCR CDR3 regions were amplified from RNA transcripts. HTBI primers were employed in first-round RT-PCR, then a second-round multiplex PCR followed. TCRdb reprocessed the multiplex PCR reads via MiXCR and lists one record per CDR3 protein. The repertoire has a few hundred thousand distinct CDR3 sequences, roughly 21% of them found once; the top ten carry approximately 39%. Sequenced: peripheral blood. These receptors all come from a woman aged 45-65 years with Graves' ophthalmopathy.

The CDR3 region has the DNA TGCAGTGCAAGACGACTAGCGGGTATTTACGAGCAGTACTTC. Encoded protein: CSARRLAGIYEQYF. The gene calls are TRBV20-1 and TRBJ2-7; 10 nucleotides agree with TRBD2. Per the germline V gene, CDR1 is DFQATT and CDR2 is SNEGSKA (reference sequence). After removal of 6 bases from V and 4 bases from J, the junction contained 9 bases not matched to a gene. The CDR3 loop spans 14 amino acids.

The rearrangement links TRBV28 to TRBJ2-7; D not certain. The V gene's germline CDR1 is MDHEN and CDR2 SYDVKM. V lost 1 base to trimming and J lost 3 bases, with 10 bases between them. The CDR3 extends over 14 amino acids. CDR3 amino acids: CASSLFGPIYEQYF. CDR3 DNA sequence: TGTGCCAGCAGTTTATTCGGACCCATCTACGAGCAGTACTTC.

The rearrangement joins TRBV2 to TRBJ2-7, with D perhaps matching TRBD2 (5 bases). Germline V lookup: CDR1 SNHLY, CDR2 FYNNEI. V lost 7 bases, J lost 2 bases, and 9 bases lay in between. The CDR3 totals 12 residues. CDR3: CASMGAAYEQYF. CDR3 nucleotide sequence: TGTGCCAGCATGGGAGCCGCCTACGAGCAGTACTTC.

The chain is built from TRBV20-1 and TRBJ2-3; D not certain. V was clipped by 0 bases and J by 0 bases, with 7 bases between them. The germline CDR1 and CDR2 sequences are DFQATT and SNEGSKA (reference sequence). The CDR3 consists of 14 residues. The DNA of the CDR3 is TGCAGTGCTAGAGATTACGCTAGCACAGATACGCAGTATTTT. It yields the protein CSARDYASTDTQYF.

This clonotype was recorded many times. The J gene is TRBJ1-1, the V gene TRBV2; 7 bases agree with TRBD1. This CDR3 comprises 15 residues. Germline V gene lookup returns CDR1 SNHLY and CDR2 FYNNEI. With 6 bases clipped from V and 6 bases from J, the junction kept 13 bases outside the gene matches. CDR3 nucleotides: TGTGCCAGCAGCCCAGACAGGGTCGGGGGCTCTGAAGCTTTCTTT. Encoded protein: CASSPDRVGGSEAFF.